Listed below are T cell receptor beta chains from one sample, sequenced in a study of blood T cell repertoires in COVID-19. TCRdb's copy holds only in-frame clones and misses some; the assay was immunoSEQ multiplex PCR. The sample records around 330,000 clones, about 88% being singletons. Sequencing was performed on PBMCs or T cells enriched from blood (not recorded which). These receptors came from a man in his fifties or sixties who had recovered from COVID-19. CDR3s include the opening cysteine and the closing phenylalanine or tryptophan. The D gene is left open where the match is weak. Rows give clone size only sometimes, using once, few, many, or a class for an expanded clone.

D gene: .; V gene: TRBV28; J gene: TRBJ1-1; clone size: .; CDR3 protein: CASSLYEGQALGETEAFF; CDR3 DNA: TGTGCCAGCAGTTTATACGAGGGCCAGGCCTTGGGCGAAACTGAAGCTTTCTTT
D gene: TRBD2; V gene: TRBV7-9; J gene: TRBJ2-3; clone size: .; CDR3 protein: CASSLDVLLTSGSTQYF; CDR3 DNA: TGTGCCAGCAGCTTAGATGTTCTGTTGACTAGCGGGAGTACGCAGTATTTT
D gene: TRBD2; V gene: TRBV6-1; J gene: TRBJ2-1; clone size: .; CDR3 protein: CASSESPGRTSRPFF; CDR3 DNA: TGTGCCAGCAGTGAAAGCCCGGGAAGGACTAGCCGGCCGTTCTTC
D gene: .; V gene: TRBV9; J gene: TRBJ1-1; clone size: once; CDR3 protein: CASSLTANSAHEAFF; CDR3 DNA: TGTGCCAGCAGCTTGACAGCAAACTCTGCCCATGAAGCTTTCTTT
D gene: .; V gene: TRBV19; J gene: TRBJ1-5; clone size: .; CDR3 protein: CASSRGQGFQPQHF; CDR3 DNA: TGTGCCAGTAGTCGGGGCCAGGGGTTTCAGCCCCAGCATTTT
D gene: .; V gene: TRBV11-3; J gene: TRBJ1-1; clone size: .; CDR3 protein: CASSSWIGSAPNTEAFF; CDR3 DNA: TGTGCCAGCAGCTCCTGGATCGGGTCAGCACCGAACACTGAAGCTTTCTTT
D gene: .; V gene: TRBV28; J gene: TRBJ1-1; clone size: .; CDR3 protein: CASTLQVGTEAFF; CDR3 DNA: TGTGCCAGCACCCTTCAGGTAGGCACTGAAGCTTTCTTT
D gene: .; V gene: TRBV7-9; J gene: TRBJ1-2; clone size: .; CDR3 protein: CASSLGSSNYGYTF; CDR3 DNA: TGTGCCAGCAGCTTGGGCAGTTCTAACTATGGCTACACCTTC
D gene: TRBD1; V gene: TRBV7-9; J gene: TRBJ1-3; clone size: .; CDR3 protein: CASSRHQGQGFGNTIYF; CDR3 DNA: TGTGCCAGCAGCCGACACCAGGGACAGGGGTTTGGAAACACCATATATTTT
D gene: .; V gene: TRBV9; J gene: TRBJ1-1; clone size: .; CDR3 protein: CASSLGWGANTEAFF; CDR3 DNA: TGTGCCAGCAGCCTGGGGTGGGGCGCGAACACTGAAGCTTTCTTT
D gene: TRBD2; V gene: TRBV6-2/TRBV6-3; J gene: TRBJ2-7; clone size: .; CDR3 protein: CASSYPLAGGLDEQYF; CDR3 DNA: TGTGCCAGCAGTTACCCCCTAGCGGGAGGGTTAGACGAGCAGTACTTC
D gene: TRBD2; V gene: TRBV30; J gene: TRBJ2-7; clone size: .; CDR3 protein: CAWTGLAHEQYF; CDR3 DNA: TGTGCCTGGACCGGACTAGCCCACGAGCAGTACTTC
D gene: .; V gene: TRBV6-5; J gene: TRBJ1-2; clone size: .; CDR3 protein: CASRLLQQGNGYTF; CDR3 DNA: TGTGCCAGCAGGCTTCTTCAACAGGGAAATGGCTACACCTTC
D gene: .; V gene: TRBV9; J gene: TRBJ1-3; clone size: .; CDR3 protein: CASSVGPGVGYSGNTIYF; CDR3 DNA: TGTGCCAGCAGCGTAGGCCCCGGGGTGGGGTACAGTGGAAACACCATATATTTT
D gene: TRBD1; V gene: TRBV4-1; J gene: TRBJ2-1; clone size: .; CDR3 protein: CASSQRGQGWEHEQFF; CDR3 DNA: TGCGCCAGCAGCCAGAGAGGACAGGGATGGGAGCATGAGCAGTTCTTC
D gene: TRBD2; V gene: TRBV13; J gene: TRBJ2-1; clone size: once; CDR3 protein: CASSPSPSGSDEQFF; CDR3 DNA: TGTGCCAGCAGCCCCTCGCCTAGCGGGAGCGATGAGCAGTTCTTC
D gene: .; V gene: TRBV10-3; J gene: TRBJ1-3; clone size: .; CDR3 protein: CAIRGRHTTRTGNTIYF; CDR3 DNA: TGTGCCATCAGGGGCAGGCATACCACCCGTACTGGAAACACCATATATTTT
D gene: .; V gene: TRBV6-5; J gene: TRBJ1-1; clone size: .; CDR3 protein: CASSSRFRGLTEAFF; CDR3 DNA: TGTGCCAGCAGTAGTCGTTTCAGAGGGTTAACTGAAGCTTTCTTT
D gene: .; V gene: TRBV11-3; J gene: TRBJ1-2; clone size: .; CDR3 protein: CASSPRAEFYGYTF; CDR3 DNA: TGTGCCAGCAGCCCCCGCGCCGAGTTCTATGGCTACACCTTC
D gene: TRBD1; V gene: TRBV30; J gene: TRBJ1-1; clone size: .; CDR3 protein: CAWSEYRGTTEAFF; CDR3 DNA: TGTGCCTGGAGTGAGTACAGGGGTACCACTGAAGCTTTCTTT
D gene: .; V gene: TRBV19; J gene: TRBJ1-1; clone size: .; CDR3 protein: CASSKTVGGPEAFF; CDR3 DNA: TGTGCCAGTAGTAAAACAGTCGGAGGGCCTGAAGCTTTCTTT
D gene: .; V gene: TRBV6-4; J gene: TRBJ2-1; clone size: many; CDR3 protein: CASSDSSGSYNEQFF; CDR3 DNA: TGTGCCAGCAGTGACTCTAGCGGCTCCTACAATGAGCAGTTCTTC
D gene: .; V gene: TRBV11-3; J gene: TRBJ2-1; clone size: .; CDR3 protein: CASSLGLGSYNEQFF; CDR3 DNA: TGTGCCAGCAGCTTAGGTTTGGGCAGCTACAATGAGCAGTTCTTC
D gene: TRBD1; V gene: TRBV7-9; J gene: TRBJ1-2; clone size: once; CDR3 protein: CASSRGDRGALGYTF; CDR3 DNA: TGTGCCAGCAGCAGAGGGGACAGGGGGGCTCTTGGCTACACCTTC
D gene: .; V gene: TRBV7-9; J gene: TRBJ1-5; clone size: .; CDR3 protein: CASSLGGGSGQPQHF; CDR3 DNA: TGTGCCAGCAGCTTAGGTGGGGGCTCGGGGCAGCCCCAGCATTTT
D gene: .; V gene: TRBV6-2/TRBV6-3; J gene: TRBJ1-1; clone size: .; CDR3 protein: CASSYTQNTEAFF; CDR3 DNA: TGTGCCAGCAGTTACACACAGAACACTGAAGCTTTCTTT
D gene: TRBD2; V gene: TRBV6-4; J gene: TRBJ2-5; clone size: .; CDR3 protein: CASSPFAGGPQETQYF; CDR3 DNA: TGTGCCAGCAGTCCCTTTGCGGGGGGGCCCCAAGAGACCCAGTACTTC
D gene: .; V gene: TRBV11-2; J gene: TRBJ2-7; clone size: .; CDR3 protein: CASSLETRGKYEQYF; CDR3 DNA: TGTGCCAGCAGCTTAGAGACCAGGGGAAAGTACGAGCAGTACTTC
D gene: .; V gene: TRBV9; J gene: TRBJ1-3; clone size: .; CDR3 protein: CASSVDVLGAFSGNTIYF; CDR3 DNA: TGTGCCAGCAGCGTAGATGTTCTGGGCGCCTTCTCTGGAAACACCATATATTTT
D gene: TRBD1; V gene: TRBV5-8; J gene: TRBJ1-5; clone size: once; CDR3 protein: CASSPTGYSNQPQHF; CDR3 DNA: TGTGCCAGCAGCCCGACAGGGTATAGCAATCAGCCCCAGCATTTT
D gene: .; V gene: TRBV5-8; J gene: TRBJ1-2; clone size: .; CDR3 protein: CASSLAGVGGYTF; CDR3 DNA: TGTGCCAGCAGCTTGGCCGGGGTCGGGGGCTACACCTTC
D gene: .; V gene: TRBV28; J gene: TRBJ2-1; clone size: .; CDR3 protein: CASSFSARGYNEQFF; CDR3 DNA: TGTGCCAGCAGTTTCAGCGCTAGGGGATACAATGAGCAGTTCTTC
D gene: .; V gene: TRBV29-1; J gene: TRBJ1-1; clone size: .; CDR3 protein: CSVTGSTEAFF; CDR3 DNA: TGCAGCGTCACGGGAAGTACTGAAGCTTTCTTT
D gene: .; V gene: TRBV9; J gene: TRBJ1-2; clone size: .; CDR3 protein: CASSVGRAVDYGYTF; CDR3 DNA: TGTGCCAGCAGCGTAGGCAGGGCAGTGGACTATGGCTACACCTTC
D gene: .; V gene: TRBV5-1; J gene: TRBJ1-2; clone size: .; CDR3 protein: CASSWGGVVDGYTF; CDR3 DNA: TGCGCCAGCAGCTGGGGAGGGGTGGTTGATGGCTACACCTTC
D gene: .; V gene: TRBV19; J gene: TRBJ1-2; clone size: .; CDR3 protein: CASSAGKTNYGYTF; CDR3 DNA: TGTGCCAGTAGTGCGGGGAAGACTAACTATGGCTACACCTTC
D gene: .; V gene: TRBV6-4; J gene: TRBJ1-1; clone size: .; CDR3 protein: CASRQGLGTEAFF; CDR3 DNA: TGTGCCAGCAGACAGGGTCTAGGCACTGAAGCTTTCTTT
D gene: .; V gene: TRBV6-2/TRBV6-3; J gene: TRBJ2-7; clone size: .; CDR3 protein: CASSSSTSNYEQYF; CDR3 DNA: TGTGCCAGCAGTTCCTCGACTAGTAACTACGAGCAGTACTTC
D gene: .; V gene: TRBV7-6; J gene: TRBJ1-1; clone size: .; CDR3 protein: CASSLGVGTEAFF; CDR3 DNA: TGTGCCAGCAGCTTAGGCGTTGGCACTGAAGCTTTCTTT
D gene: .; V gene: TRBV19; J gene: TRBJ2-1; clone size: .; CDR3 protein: CASSQHPSVDEQFF; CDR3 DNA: TGTGCCAGTAGCCAACACCCTAGCGTCGATGAGCAGTTCTTC
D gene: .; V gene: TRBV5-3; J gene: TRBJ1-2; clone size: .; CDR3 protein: CARSAGSGYTF; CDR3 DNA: TGTGCCAGAAGCGCCGGGTCTGGCTACACCTTC
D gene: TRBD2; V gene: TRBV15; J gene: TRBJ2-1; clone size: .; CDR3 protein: CATSTLAVGARFEQFF; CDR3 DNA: TGTGCCACCAGCACCCTAGCGGTGGGAGCTCGTTTTGAGCAGTTCTTC
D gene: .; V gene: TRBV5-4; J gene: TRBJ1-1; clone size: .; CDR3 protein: CASSPRAQRTEAFF; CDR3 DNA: TGTGCCAGCAGCCCGAGGGCCCAGAGGACTGAAGCTTTCTTT
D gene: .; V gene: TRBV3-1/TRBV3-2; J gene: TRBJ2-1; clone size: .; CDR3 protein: CASSQDGLGAGFF; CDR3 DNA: TGTGCCAGCAGCCAAGATGGGCTGGGAGCGGGGTTCTTC
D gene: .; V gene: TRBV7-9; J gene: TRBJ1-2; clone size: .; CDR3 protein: CASSLLQGNVGYTF; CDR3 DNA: TGTGCCAGCAGCTTATTGCAGGGGAATGTTGGCTACACCTTC
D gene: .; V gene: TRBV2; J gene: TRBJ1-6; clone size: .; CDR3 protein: CASSEQGSYNSPLHF; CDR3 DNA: TGTGCCAGCAGTGAGCAGGGGTCCTATAATTCACCCCTCCACTTT
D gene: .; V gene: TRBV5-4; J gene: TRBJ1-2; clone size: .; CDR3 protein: CASSPPGVNYGYTF; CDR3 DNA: TGTGCCAGCAGCCCCCCCGGGGTTAACTATGGCTACACCTTC
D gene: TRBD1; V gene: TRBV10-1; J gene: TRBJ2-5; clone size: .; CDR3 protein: CASSESTRTGGIQETQYF; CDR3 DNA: TGCGCCAGCAGTGAGTCGACTCGCACAGGGGGAATCCAAGAGACCCAGTACTTC
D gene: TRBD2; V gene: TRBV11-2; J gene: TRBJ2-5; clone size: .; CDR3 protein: CASSYRAGGQETQYF; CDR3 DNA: TGTGCCAGCAGCTACCGAGCGGGGGGGCAAGAGACCCAGTACTTC
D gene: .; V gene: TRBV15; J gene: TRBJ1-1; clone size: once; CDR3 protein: CATSRDRGRNTEAFF; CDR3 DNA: TGTGCCACCAGCAGAGATCGGGGAAGGAACACTGAAGCTTTCTTT
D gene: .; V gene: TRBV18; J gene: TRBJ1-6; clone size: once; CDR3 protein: CASSPRADSPLHF; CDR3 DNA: TGTGCCAGCTCACCACGAGCGGATTCACCCCTCCACTTT
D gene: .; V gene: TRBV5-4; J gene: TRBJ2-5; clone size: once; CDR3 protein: CASNYRGQETQYF; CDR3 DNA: TGTGCCAGCAACTACCGGGGGCAAGAGACCCAGTACTTC